Each of the 7 T cell receptor beta chains below was sequenced from the same sample in a study of CD8 T cells in Susac syndrome. Reverse transcription used roughly 0.5 to 1 ug RNA and random hexamers. MiXCR was run by TCRdb on the immunoSEQ multiplex PCR reads, yielding one entry per CDR3 protein. The repertoire consists of around 170,000 distinct CDR3 sequences, with approximately 95% occurring once and the leading ten covering roughly 0.15%. Sample: CD8+ T cells from PBMCs. These receptors were obtained from a human donor with Susac syndrome.

The chain couples TRBV9 to TRBJ2-1, with D tentatively TRBD2 (6 bases). Germline V gives CDR1 SGDLS, CDR2 YYNGEE. This CDR3 has 14 amino acids. Trimming took 3 bases from V and 6 from J, leaving 13 bases between them. The DNA for the CDR3 is TGTGCCAGCAGCGCGATACTAGCCCCCAATGAGCAGTTCTTC. It is translated as CASSAILAPNEQFF.

This clonotype was detected once. This chain joins TRBV4-1 and TRBJ1-2; D is undetermined. V dropped 1 base and J dropped 2 bases, with 8 bases sitting between them. CDR3 length equals 14 residues. The germline V gene encodes CDR1 MGHRA and CDR2 YSYEKL. The CDR3 loop is CASSQGGSNYGYTF. The CDR3 nucleotides read TGCGCCAGCAGCCAAGGCGGGTCCAACTATGGCTACACCTTC.

The chain couples TRBV3-1 to TRBJ1-6; D uncertain. The V gene's germline CDR1 is LGHDT and CDR2 YNNKEL (reference sequence). The CDR3 extends over 17 amino acids. V dropped 0 bases and J dropped 0 bases, with 9 bases sitting between them. Here the CDR3 DNA reads TGTGCCAGCAGCCAAGATGGGAGGAGCTCCTATAATTCACCCCTCCACTTT. Translating gives CASSQDGRSSYNSPLHF.

The chain carries TRBV2 and TRBJ1-1; D ambiguous. V dropped 1 base and J dropped 11 bases, with 8 bases sitting between them. Looked up from germline, CDR1 is SNHLY and CDR2 is FYNNEI. The CDR3 length is 11 residues. The CDR3 sequence: CASSEEYGAFF. The CDR3 coding sequence is TGTGCCAGCAGTGAAGAATATGGGGCTTTCTTT.

Here the CDR3 DNA reads TGTGCCAGCAGCTTAGACGTGGACACATACGAGCAGTACTTC. Encoded protein: CASSLDVDTYEQYF. The genes are TRBV7-9 and TRBJ2-7; TRBD1 is a possible D gene (5 bases). The CDR3 is made up of 14 amino acids. CDR1 is SEHNR and CDR2 is FQNEAQ in the germline V gene (reference sequence). The V end lost 1 base, the J end lost 4 bases, and 11 bases lay between the germline ends.

The V call is TRBV29-1, the J call TRBJ2-7; tentative D call: TRBD2 (5 bases). This CDR3 spans 13 amino acids. Germline V gives CDR1 SQVTM, CDR2 ANQGSEA. The ends were cut back, 7 bases at V and 1 base at J, with 14 bases in the middle. In DNA, the CDR3 is TGCAGCGCAGGAACGGGGAGATCCTACGAGCAGTACTTC. Translation: CSAGTGRSYEQYF.

V gene TRBV5-6 combines with J gene TRBJ2-1; 8 bases align to TRBD2. The V and J ends lost 0 bases and 4 bases, in that order; junction bases with no gene match: 6. Per germline, CDR1 SGHDT and CDR2 YYEEEE. The CDR3 spans 16 residues. The CDR3 bases are TGTGCCAGCAGCTTGGATCAGCGGGAGACTTACAATGAGCAGTTCTTC. Protein: CASSLDQRETYNEQFF.